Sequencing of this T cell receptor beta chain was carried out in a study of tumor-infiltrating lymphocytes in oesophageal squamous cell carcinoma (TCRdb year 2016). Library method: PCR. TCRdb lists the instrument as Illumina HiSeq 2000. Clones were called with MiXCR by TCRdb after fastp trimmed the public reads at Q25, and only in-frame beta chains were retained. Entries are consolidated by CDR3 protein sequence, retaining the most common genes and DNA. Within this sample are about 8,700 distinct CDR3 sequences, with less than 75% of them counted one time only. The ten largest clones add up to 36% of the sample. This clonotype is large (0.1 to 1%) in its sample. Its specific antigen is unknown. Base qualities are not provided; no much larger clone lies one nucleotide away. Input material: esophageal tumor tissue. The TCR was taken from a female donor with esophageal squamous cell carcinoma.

The nucleotide sequence reads as follows: TGTGCCAGCACCGCCAAAAACATTCAGTACTTC. The resulting protein is CASTAKNIQYF. The rearranged chain carries TRBV6-1 and TRBJ2-4; no D gene call is confident. Trimming at the junction amounts to 7 bases on V and 1 base on J, and the germline ends lie 2 bases apart. Taken from cysteine to phenylalanine, the CDR3 has 11 residues. This entry keeps only the CDR3 DNA: 33 bases, framed from base 1. CDR1 and CDR2 (MNHNS, SASEGT) derive from the germline V gene.